The 10 T cell receptor beta chains given below trace back to one sample, sequenced in a study of cytomegalovirus exposure and HLA in healthy donors. 60 Vbeta and 13 Jbeta primers were used in PCR. Method: immunoSEQ multiplex PCR; TCRdb's copy keeps in-frame clones and lacks some. The data show 210,000 or so clones, just under 85% seen once. Sequencing used PBMCs. The receptors were sampled from a woman in her thirties or forties in good health and CMV-seronegative.

This rearrangement joins TRBV5-1 to TRBJ2-3; D is possibly TRBD2 (5 bases). Germline loops: CDR1 SGHRS, CDR2 YFSETQ. Trimming shortened V by 3 bases and J by 0 bases, and 14 bases separated the two germline ends. The CDR3 is 16 residues long. The CDR3 DNA follows: TGCGCCAGCAGCTCTTGGCTAGCACGTAGCACAGATACGCAGTATTTT. Translated: CASSSWLARSTDTQYF. The entire variable domain, with the rest obtained from reference TRBV5-1 and TRBJ2-3, is as follows: KAGVTQTPRYLIKTRGQQVTLSCSPISGHRSVSWYQQTPGQGLQFLFEYFSETQRNKGNFPGRFSGRQFSNSRSEMNVSTLELGDSALYLCASSSWLARSTDTQYFGPGTRLTVL.

The V call is TRBV29-1, the J call TRBJ2-5; D perhaps matches TRBD1 (6 bases). The germline CDR1 and CDR2 sequences are SQVTM and ANQGSEA. The V end was cut by 1 base, the J end by 5 bases, with 14 bases between. The CDR3 contains 14 residues. The CDR3 is CSVEVRTAGETQYF. Here the CDR3 DNA reads TGCAGCGTTGAAGTCAGGACAGCAGGGGAGACCCAGTACTTC.

The chain combines TRBV2 with TRBJ1-5, with a tentative D call TRBD1 (6 bases). The CDR3 has 15 amino acids. The germline V gene encodes CDR1 SNHLY and CDR2 FYNNEI. Trimming removed 8 bases from V and 2 bases from J, with 16 bases in between. This CDR3 is CASAPGGPRNQPQHF. The CDR3 coding sequence is TGTGCCAGCGCCCCGGGGGGCCCCCGCAATCAGCCCCAGCATTTT.

V gene TRBV7-2 combines with J gene TRBJ2-2; possible D gene TRBD1, 5 bases. The CDR3 consists of 16 residues. V lost 5 bases to trimming and J lost 5 bases, with 18 bases between them. Germline V gives CDR1 SGHTA, CDR2 FQGNSA. The CDR3 reads CASSPKTRVRTGELFF. The DNA for the CDR3 is TGTGCCAGCAGCCCCAAGACCAGGGTACGGACCGGGGAGCTGTTTTTT.

The chain recombines TRBV5-1 with TRBJ1-5, with D perhaps matching TRBD1 (5 bases). V was pared by 1 base and J by 1 base, with 9 bases between. Germline V gene lookup returns CDR1 SGHRS and CDR2 YFSETQ. This CDR3 is built from 15 residues. Written as DNA, the CDR3 is TGCGCCAGCAGCTTGAGGTCAGGGAGCAATCAGCCCCAGCATTTT. Its translation: CASSLRSGSNQPQHF.

V and J are TRBV29-1 and TRBJ1-2; D gene unclear. V dropped 5 bases and J dropped 8 bases, with 12 bases sitting between them. Germline-derived CDR1 and CDR2 are SQVTM and ANQGSEA. The CDR3 sequence is 11 residues long. Here the CDR3 DNA reads TGCAGCGTTAATATCGGCGGGGGCTACACCTTC. Translation: CSVNIGGGYTF.

The chain employs TRBV5-1 and TRBJ1-1, with D maybe TRBD1 (6 bases). Germline V CDR1 and CDR2: SGHRS, YFSETQ. V lost 7 bases to trimming and J lost 4 bases, with 17 bases between them. This CDR3 spans 14 amino acids. DNA for the CDR3: TGCGCCAGCGGCGCGGGGGCGGGTAGCACTGAAGCTTTCTTT. As protein: CASGAGAGSTEAFF.

The V and J genes are TRBV6-5 and TRBJ2-7; D is perhaps TRBD2 (6 bases). Germline values: CDR1 MNHEY, CDR2 SVGAGI. V dropped 0 bases and J dropped 5 bases, with 17 bases sitting between them. The CDR3 is 16 residues long. CDR3 nucleotide sequence: TGTGCCAGCAGTTACTCGATAGCCTCGGAGGGCCACGAGCAGTACTTC. It yields the protein CASSYSIASEGHEQYF.

V and J are TRBV18 and TRBJ1-1; 10 positions match TRBD1. V lost 4 bases to trimming and J lost 6 bases; unmatched junction nucleotides: 2. The CDR3 totals 13 residues. The V gene's germline CDR1 is KGHSH and CDR2 LQKENI. The CDR3 DNA reads as TGTGCCAGCTCACACGGACAGGGGGCTGAAGCTTTCTTT. This gives the protein CASSHGQGAEAFF.

The chain recombines TRBV5-1 with TRBJ2-7, with unresolved D. The CDR3 has 12 residues. V lost 3 bases, J lost 6 bases, and 10 bases lay in between. Germline CDR1 SGHRS, CDR2 YFSETQ. The CDR3 bases are TGCGCCAGCAGCTCGAACTTCTGCGAGCAGTACTTC. The encoded protein is CASSSNFCEQYF.